The rows below give T cell receptor beta chains drawn from one sample of a study of CD8 T cells in ankylosing spondylitis. TCRdb re-derived calls from the 5' RACE reads in MiXCR, one entry per CDR3 protein. The profile shows 40,000 to 55,000 distinct CDR3 sequences, 7.4% of them singletons. Sequencing was done on a sample of blood, either unsorted or a sorted T cell fraction (not recorded which). These TCRs come from a female donor with ankylosing spondylitis or in good health (not recorded which). Each CDR3 is given with its conserved first and last residue. Each record gives: clone size, J gene, V gene, D gene, CDR3 DNA, CDR3 protein. The D gene is left open where the match is weak. The size entry is marked missing in some rows and otherwise reads once, few, many or a size class.

abundance: .
j_gene: TRBJ2-5
v_gene: TRBV7-2
d_gene: .
CDR3nt: TGTGCCAGCAGCTCGGGCCCAGCCCCCGAGACCCAGTACTTC
CDR3aa: CASSSGPAPETQYF

abundance: .
j_gene: TRBJ1-1
v_gene: TRBV27
d_gene: TRBD1
CDR3nt: TGTGCCAGCAGTTTATGGAGTAGTAGGACAGGGGGCACTGAAGCTTTCTTT
CDR3aa: CASSLWSSRTGGTEAFF

abundance: many
j_gene: TRBJ2-3
v_gene: TRBV5-5
d_gene: .
CDR3nt: TGTGCCAGCAGCGCCTTAGCGCGGGGCTCTCTTTTGGTCGGGGGGCCAGATACGCAGTATTTT
CDR3aa: CASSALARGSLLVGGPDTQYF

abundance: many
j_gene: TRBJ1-3
v_gene: TRBV3-2
d_gene: .
CDR3nt: TGTGCCAGCAGCCAAGACGGAAGCGGGCTTGGGGGAAACACCATATATTTT
CDR3aa: CASSQDGSGLGGNTIYF

abundance: many
j_gene: TRBJ2-5
v_gene: TRBV20-1
d_gene: .
CDR3nt: TGCAGTGCTAGAGGCCACAGAGCGTCCCAAGAGACCCAGTACTTC
CDR3aa: CSARGHRASQETQYF

abundance: once
j_gene: TRBJ2-5
v_gene: TRBV20-1
d_gene: TRBD2
CDR3nt: TGCAGTGCTAGGCCGACTAGCGGTGAACAAGGGACCCAGTACTTC
CDR3aa: CSARPTSGEQGTQYF

abundance: many
j_gene: TRBJ2-5
v_gene: TRBV11-1
d_gene: .
CDR3nt: TGTGCCAGCAGCTTAGCGGGAGGACAGGAGTACCTGTACTTC
CDR3aa: CASSLAGGQEYLYF

abundance: many
j_gene: TRBJ1-3
v_gene: TRBV7-2
d_gene: .
CDR3nt: TGTGCCAGCAGCTTAGTCGGTACCCAGGGAAGGAACACCATATATTTT
CDR3aa: CASSLVGTQGRNTIYF

abundance: many
j_gene: TRBJ1-6
v_gene: TRBV30
d_gene: .
CDR3nt: TGTGCCTGGAGTGTACGAGTAGGGGGTAAATCTTCACCCCTCCACTTT
CDR3aa: CAWSVRVGGKSSPLHF

abundance: few
j_gene: TRBJ1-3
v_gene: TRBV5-1
d_gene: .
CDR3nt: TGCGCCAGCAGCTTGATCCCGGGATCTGGAAACACCATATATTTT
CDR3aa: CASSLIPGSGNTIYF

abundance: many
j_gene: TRBJ1-1
v_gene: TRBV20-1
d_gene: .
CDR3nt: TGCAGTGCTGGGGAAGGAGGGACGGCTTTCTTT
CDR3aa: CSAGEGGTAFF

abundance: medium-sized
j_gene: TRBJ1-2
v_gene: TRBV5-1
d_gene: .
CDR3nt: TGCGCCAGCAGCCTGACAGCTAACTATGGCTACACCTTC
CDR3aa: CASSLTANYGYTF

abundance: many
j_gene: TRBJ2-3
v_gene: TRBV5-1
d_gene: .
CDR3nt: TGCGCCAGCAGCTTGGAACGAGTTGGCACAGATACGCAGTATTTT
CDR3aa: CASSLERVGTDTQYF

abundance: many
j_gene: TRBJ1-1
v_gene: TRBV10-2
d_gene: .
CDR3nt: TGCGCCAGCAGCCTCACACAAACTCGGACTGAAGCTTTCTTT
CDR3aa: CASSLTQTRTEAFF

abundance: many
j_gene: TRBJ1-1
v_gene: TRBV5-1
d_gene: .
CDR3nt: TGCGCCAGCAGCTCCCCTGGGGGGACTGAAGCTTTCTTT
CDR3aa: CASSSPGGTEAFF

abundance: few
j_gene: TRBJ2-5
v_gene: TRBV2
d_gene: .
CDR3nt: TGTGCCAGCAGTGAAGACGGCGGGTGGGGAGAGACCCAGTACTTC
CDR3aa: CASSEDGGWGETQYF

abundance: many
j_gene: TRBJ1-5
v_gene: TRBV19
d_gene: TRBD1
CDR3nt: TGTGCCAGTATTGGGCAGGGGGATCAGCCCCAGCATTTT
CDR3aa: CASIGQGDQPQHF

abundance: many
j_gene: TRBJ2-7
v_gene: TRBV5-1
d_gene: TRBD1
CDR3nt: TGCGCCAGCAGCTTGGGAGTCTTGGGAGACAGGGTAGCCTACGAGCAGTACTTC
CDR3aa: CASSLGVLGDRVAYEQYF

abundance: many
j_gene: TRBJ2-7
v_gene: TRBV5-1
d_gene: TRBD1
CDR3nt: TGCGCCAGCAGCTTGGACAGGGGGCTCACCTACGAGCAGTACTTC
CDR3aa: CASSLDRGLTYEQYF

abundance: many
j_gene: TRBJ2-2
v_gene: TRBV28
d_gene: TRBD1
CDR3nt: TGTGCCAGCAGTTTGGCGGGACAGGCGAACACCGGGGAGCTGTTTTTT
CDR3aa: CASSLAGQANTGELFF

abundance: many
j_gene: TRBJ2-1
v_gene: TRBV6-2/TRBV6-3
d_gene: TRBD2
CDR3nt: TGTGCCAGCAGTTACTCGAGTATGAGCCTAGCGGGGGTATATGAGCAGTTCTTC
CDR3aa: CASSYSSMSLAGVYEQFF

abundance: few
j_gene: TRBJ1-4
v_gene: TRBV5-1
d_gene: .
CDR3nt: TGCGCCAGCACAATCCAGGGCGGGACTAATGAAAAACTGTTTTTT
CDR3aa: CASTIQGGTNEKLFF

abundance: many
j_gene: TRBJ1-1
v_gene: TRBV20-1
d_gene: .
CDR3nt: TGCAGTGCTACCCCTTTGGGCACTGAAGCTTTCTTT
CDR3aa: CSATPLGTEAFF

abundance: .
j_gene: TRBJ2-6
v_gene: TRBV28
d_gene: .
CDR3nt: TGTGCCAGCAGTTTCAGGAGGGCTGGGGCCAACGTCCTGACTTTC
CDR3aa: CASSFRRAGANVLTF

abundance: .
j_gene: TRBJ2-3
v_gene: TRBV20-1
d_gene: .
CDR3nt: TGCAGTGCGGGACCCACGACAGATACGCAGTATTTT
CDR3aa: CSAGPTTDTQYF

abundance: many
j_gene: TRBJ2-1
v_gene: TRBV5-1
d_gene: TRBD2
CDR3nt: TGCGCCAGCAGCTTGTTAGCGGGGCCCCCCCATGAGCAGTTCTTC
CDR3aa: CASSLLAGPPHEQFF

abundance: many
j_gene: TRBJ2-1
v_gene: TRBV12-3/TRBV12-4
d_gene: TRBD1
CDR3nt: TGTGCCAGCAAGCCCGACAGGGTCCACAATGAGCAGTTCTTC
CDR3aa: CASKPDRVHNEQFF

abundance: many
j_gene: TRBJ1-2
v_gene: TRBV4-1
d_gene: TRBD1
CDR3nt: TGCGCCAGCAGCCAAACAGGGACAGGCTCCCACTATGGCTACACCTTC
CDR3aa: CASSQTGTGSHYGYTF

abundance: .
j_gene: TRBJ1-3
v_gene: TRBV5-4
d_gene: .
CDR3nt: TGTGCCAGCAGCTTTGGGACACGCTCTGGAAACACCATATATTTT
CDR3aa: CASSFGTRSGNTIYF